The 5 T cell receptor beta chains below all came from one sample that was sequenced in a study of T-cell memory formation after mild COVID-19. TCRdb re-called the 5' RACE reads with MiXCR, one entry per CDR3 protein. The profile shows 250,000 to 350,000 distinct CDR3 sequences, 15% to 20% of them singletons. The source material was PBMCs or a T cell subset sorted from them (not recorded which). These receptors came from a man aged 18-30 years who had mild COVID-19 (a few samples of this study predate the infection). Cell type and time point are not known.

This clonotype was recorded many times. This CDR3 reads CASSQGTGSSGANVLTF. CDR3 nucleotides: TGCGCCAGCAGCCAAGGGACAGGGAGCTCTGGGGCCAACGTCCTGACTTTC. The chain recombines TRBV4-3 with TRBJ2-6, with TRBD1 identical over 8 bases. Germline CDR1 is LGHNA and CDR2 is YSLEER. The junction had 2 bases not matched to a gene; V was cut back by 1 base and J by 0 bases. This CDR3 is 17 amino acids long.

The rearrangement links TRBV7-2 to TRBJ1-6; 9 bases map to TRBD1. Trimming took 5 bases from V and 8 from J; bases not matched to a gene: 4. Per the germline V gene, CDR1 is SGHTA and CDR2 is FQGNSA. The CDR3 covers 14 residues. The CDR3 protein is CASSAGQGYSPLHF. Here the CDR3 DNA reads TGTGCCAGCAGCGCGGGACAGGGCTATTCACCCCTCCACTTT.

In this sample, this clonotype turned up a few times. The rearrangement links TRBV7-2 to TRBJ1-1; possible D gene TRBD1, 6 bases. Germline-derived CDR1 and CDR2 are SGHTA and FQGNSA. Trimming stripped 5 bases from V and 0 bases from J, with 16 bases between. The CDR3 covers 16 residues. This CDR3 is CASSLNGGGMNTEAFF. The DNA of the CDR3 is TGTGCCAGCAGCCTCAACGGGGGCGGGATGAACACTGAAGCTTTCTTT. Variable domain in full (rest from reference TRBV7-2 and TRBJ1-1): GAGVSQSPSNKVTEKGKDVELRCDPISGHTALYWYRQSLGQGLEFLIYFQGNSAPDKSGLPSDRFSAERTGGSVSTLTIQRTQQEDSAVYLCASSLNGGGMNTEAFFGQGTRLTVV.

The V call is TRBV5-1, the J call TRBJ1-1; D not resolved. Trimming cost V 2 bases and J 4 bases, with 12 bases left between them. This CDR3 spans 14 amino acids. The germline CDR1 and CDR2 sequences are SGHRS and YFSETQ. The CDR3: CASSFEGPGTEAFF. The CDR3 DNA reads as TGCGCCAGCAGCTTCGAGGGTCCGGGCACTGAAGCTTTCTTT.

This clonotype was found a few times. The CDR3 DNA is TGCGCCAGCACCTCTGACAGGGCCAGCACAGATACGCAGTATTTT. Residues: CASTSDRASTDTQYF. The chain employs TRBV5-1 and TRBJ2-3, with 7 bases lining up with TRBD1. The CDR3 has 15 amino acids. The germline V gene has CDR1 SGHRS and CDR2 YFSETQ. J gave up 0 bases and V 6 bases, and 7 bases lay outside the gene matches. The whole variable domain, remainder taken from reference TRBV5-1 and TRBJ2-3, is KAGVTQTPRYLIKTRGQQVTLSCSPISGHRSVSWYQQTPGQGLQFLFEYFSETQRNKGNFPGRFSGRQFSNSRSEMNVSTLELGDSALYLCASTSDRASTDTQYFGPGTRLTVL.